This TCR beta chain was recovered during a study of beta chain features in type 1 diabetes. V lost 6 bases to trimming and J lost 5 bases; unmatched junction nucleotides: 9. CDR1 SGHAT and CDR2 FQNNGV come from the germline V gene. This CDR3 has 15 residues. Only a few counts were recorded for this clone. Expressed TCRB transcripts got sequenced, as all isolated RNA was reverse transcribed. This table comes from immunoSEQ multiplex PCR, and its TCRdb copy is limited to in-frame clones, with some not included. The sample records some 150,000 clones, 9% to 10% being singletons. V usage is TRBV11-2 and J usage is TRBJ2-5; 10 nucleotides align to TRBD2. Sequenced input: central memory CD4+ T cells from blood. This receptor was identified in a woman between 40 and 50 years old in good health. CDR3 DNA: TGTGCCAGCAGGCCGGCTAGCGGGGGATTGGAGACCCAGTACTTC. Its protein product is CASRPASGGLETQYF.